This is a list of T cell receptor beta chains from one sample in a study of CD4 T cells in relation to SARS-CoV-2 and coronaviruses. TCRdb keeps only in-frame clones here, not all; method: immunoSEQ multiplex PCR. The sample carries approximately 20,000 clones, 75% to 85% recorded once. Their antigens are not known. Material for sequencing was CD4+ T cells from PBMCs, cultured in vitro. The receptors come from a human donor in good health. Each CDR3 is given with its conserved first and last residue. The D gene is left open where the match is weak. Some rows have no size entry. The others give once, few or many, or a class for an expanded clone.

D gene: NA; V gene: TRBV29-1; clone size: once; J gene: TRBJ2-2; CDR3 protein: CSARGRVNTGELFF; CDR3 DNA: TGCAGCGCACGGGGACGGGTGAACACCGGGGAGCTGTTTTTT
D gene: NA; V gene: TRBV9; clone size: NA; J gene: TRBJ1-6; CDR3 protein: CASSPRGSANSPLHF; CDR3 DNA: TGTGCCAGCAGCCCTAGGGGATCGGCTAATTCACCCCTCCACTTT
D gene: NA; V gene: TRBV3-1/TRBV3-2; clone size: NA; J gene: TRBJ2-1; CDR3 protein: CASSRLNEQFF; CDR3 DNA: TGTGCCAGCAGCCGACTGAATGAGCAGTTCTTC
D gene: TRBD2; V gene: TRBV7-3; clone size: once; J gene: TRBJ2-5; CDR3 protein: CASSQGLGLEETQYF; CDR3 DNA: TGTGCCAGCAGCCAAGGTTTGGGACTAGAAGAGACCCAGTACTTC
D gene: NA; V gene: TRBV10-3; clone size: once; J gene: TRBJ2-6; CDR3 protein: CAISESIMTAPGANVLTF; CDR3 DNA: TGTGCCATCAGTGAGTCGATTATGACAGCCCCTGGGGCCAACGTCCTGACTTTC
D gene: NA; V gene: TRBV9; clone size: NA; J gene: TRBJ2-3; CDR3 protein: CASSVSENFKSTRYF; CDR3 DNA: TGTGCCAGCAGCGTATCGGAGAATTTTAAATCAACACGGTATTTT
D gene: NA; V gene: TRBV23-1; clone size: NA; J gene: TRBJ1-1; CDR3 protein: CASSPLKNTEAFF; CDR3 DNA: TGCGCCAGCAGTCCCCTTAAGAACACTGAAGCTTTCTTT
D gene: NA; V gene: TRBV6-5; clone size: NA; J gene: TRBJ1-1; CDR3 protein: CASSYGGANTEAFF; CDR3 DNA: TGTGCCAGCAGTTATGGGGGGGCCAACACTGAAGCTTTCTTT
D gene: NA; V gene: TRBV13; clone size: once; J gene: TRBJ1-1; CDR3 protein: CASSLGLNTEAFF; CDR3 DNA: TGTGCCAGCAGCTTGGGCTTGAACACTGAAGCTTTCTTT
D gene: TRBD2; V gene: TRBV5-1; clone size: NA; J gene: TRBJ2-1; CDR3 protein: CASSWLGLAGNEQFF; CDR3 DNA: TGCGCCAGCAGCTGGCTGGGACTAGCAGGCAATGAGCAGTTCTTC
D gene: TRBD1; V gene: TRBV23-1; clone size: few; J gene: TRBJ1-5; CDR3 protein: CASSRTGGVSNQPQHF; CDR3 DNA: TGCGCCAGCAGCCGAACAGGGGGCGTAAGCAATCAGCCCCAGCATTTT
D gene: TRBD1; V gene: TRBV11-3; clone size: NA; J gene: TRBJ2-7; CDR3 protein: CASSPGQGAVYEQYF; CDR3 DNA: TGTGCCAGCAGCCCAGGGCAGGGGGCTGTGTACGAGCAGTACTTC
D gene: TRBD1; V gene: TRBV23-1; clone size: NA; J gene: TRBJ2-2; CDR3 protein: CASIGTVNTGELFF; CDR3 DNA: TGCGCCAGCATCGGGACAGTGAACACCGGGGAGCTGTTTTTT
D gene: NA; V gene: TRBV30; clone size: NA; J gene: TRBJ1-1; CDR3 protein: CAWSPQLNTEAFF; CDR3 DNA: TGTGCCTGGAGTCCACAATTGAACACTGAAGCTTTCTTT
D gene: TRBD2; V gene: TRBV5-1; clone size: NA; J gene: TRBJ2-5; CDR3 protein: CASSLGLAGGGRETQYF; CDR3 DNA: TGCGCCAGCAGCTTGGGACTAGCGGGGGGAGGGAGAGAGACCCAGTACTTC
D gene: NA; V gene: TRBV5-1; clone size: once; J gene: TRBJ1-1; CDR3 protein: CASSLDDYTEAFF; CDR3 DNA: TGCGCCAGCAGCTTGGACGACTACACTGAAGCTTTCTTT
D gene: NA; V gene: TRBV20-1; clone size: NA; J gene: TRBJ2-5; CDR3 protein: CSASMGQETQYF; CDR3 DNA: TGCAGTGCTAGTATGGGTCAAGAGACCCAGTACTTC
D gene: TRBD2; V gene: TRBV7-9; clone size: NA; J gene: TRBJ2-4; CDR3 protein: CASSSQGLAPTKNIQYF; CDR3 DNA: TGTGCCAGCAGCTCACAGGGACTAGCACCGACCAAAAACATTCAGTACTTC
D gene: NA; V gene: TRBV7-9; clone size: NA; J gene: TRBJ1-1; CDR3 protein: CASSNRDRLNTEAFF; CDR3 DNA: TGTGCCAGCAGCAACCGGGACCGTCTGAACACTGAAGCTTTCTTT
D gene: TRBD1; V gene: TRBV2; clone size: NA; J gene: TRBJ1-1; CDR3 protein: CASRGQVNTEAFF; CDR3 DNA: TGTGCCAGCAGGGGACAGGTGAACACTGAAGCTTTCTTT
D gene: NA; V gene: TRBV3-1/TRBV3-2; clone size: NA; J gene: TRBJ1-3; CDR3 protein: CASSQVTGNTIYF; CDR3 DNA: TGTGCCAGCAGCCAAGTGACCGGAAACACCATATATTTT
D gene: TRBD2; V gene: TRBV2; clone size: NA; J gene: TRBJ2-3; CDR3 protein: CASSWAGASTDTQYF; CDR3 DNA: TGTGCCAGCAGTTGGGCGGGAGCTAGCACAGATACGCAGTATTTT
D gene: NA; V gene: TRBV3-1/TRBV3-2; clone size: NA; J gene: TRBJ2-1; CDR3 protein: CASSQDRDNEQFF; CDR3 DNA: TGTGCCAGCAGCCAAGATCGGGACAATGAGCAGTTCTTC
D gene: NA; V gene: TRBV2; clone size: NA; J gene: TRBJ2-7; CDR3 protein: CASSPVRGRDEQYF; CDR3 DNA: TGTGCCAGCAGTCCCGTCAGGGGCAGAGACGAGCAGTACTTC
D gene: TRBD1; V gene: TRBV7-2; clone size: NA; J gene: TRBJ2-7; CDR3 protein: CASSKHNIWTGSYEQYF; CDR3 DNA: TGTGCCAGCAGCAAACACAATATCTGGACAGGCTCCTACGAGCAGTACTTC
D gene: NA; V gene: TRBV4-1; clone size: NA; J gene: TRBJ1-3; CDR3 protein: CASSQDPGAGNTIYF; CDR3 DNA: TGCGCCAGCAGCCAAGATCCAGGGGCCGGAAACACCATATATTTT
D gene: TRBD1; V gene: TRBV2; clone size: NA; J gene: TRBJ2-5; CDR3 protein: CASSVGDRAIGETQYF; CDR3 DNA: TGTGCCAGCAGTGTGGGGGACAGGGCTATAGGGGAGACCCAGTACTTC
D gene: NA; V gene: TRBV19; clone size: NA; J gene: TRBJ2-2; CDR3 protein: CASSRFADTNTGELFF; CDR3 DNA: TGTGCCAGTAGTAGGTTTGCAGACACCAACACCGGGGAGCTGTTTTTT
D gene: NA; V gene: TRBV4-3; clone size: NA; J gene: TRBJ1-1; CDR3 protein: CASSQEGAGAEAFF; CDR3 DNA: TGCGCCAGCAGCCAAGAGGGGGCCGGGGCTGAAGCTTTCTTT
D gene: NA; V gene: TRBV11-2; clone size: NA; J gene: TRBJ1-1; CDR3 protein: CASSLADPTRGAFF; CDR3 DNA: TGTGCCAGCAGCTTAGCGGACCCGACAAGGGGTGCTTTCTTT
D gene: NA; V gene: TRBV5-5; clone size: NA; J gene: TRBJ2-7; CDR3 protein: CASSSGDHPPYEQYF; CDR3 DNA: TGTGCCAGCAGCTCCGGGGACCACCCCCCTTACGAGCAGTACTTC
D gene: TRBD1; V gene: TRBV19; clone size: NA; J gene: TRBJ2-2; CDR3 protein: CASRTGPGTGELFF; CDR3 DNA: TGTGCCAGCCGGACAGGGCCGGGCACCGGGGAGCTGTTTTTT
D gene: NA; V gene: TRBV21-1; clone size: NA; J gene: TRBJ2-2; CDR3 protein: CASSNWLAVALGELFF; CDR3 DNA: TGTGCCAGCAGCAATTGGCTAGCGGTCGCCCTGGGGGAGCTGTTTTTT
D gene: NA; V gene: TRBV6-1; clone size: NA; J gene: TRBJ2-1; CDR3 protein: CASSLYRDSPNEQFF; CDR3 DNA: TGTGCCAGCAGTTTATACCGGGACTCACCCAATGAGCAGTTCTTC
D gene: NA; V gene: TRBV5-1; clone size: NA; J gene: TRBJ2-7; CDR3 protein: CASSLAGGSEQYF; CDR3 DNA: TGCGCCAGCAGCTTGGCCGGTGGTAGCGAGCAGTACTTC
D gene: TRBD1; V gene: TRBV3-1/TRBV3-2; clone size: NA; J gene: TRBJ1-4; CDR3 protein: CASSQGRGTATNEKLFF; CDR3 DNA: TGTGCCAGCAGCCAAGGGCGGGGGACAGCAACTAATGAAAAACTGTTTTTT
D gene: TRBD1; V gene: TRBV7-9; clone size: NA; J gene: TRBJ2-6; CDR3 protein: CASSFSRDSLSGANVLTF; CDR3 DNA: TGTGCCAGCAGCTTCTCCAGGGACAGTCTCTCTGGGGCCAACGTCCTGACTTTC
D gene: TRBD2; V gene: TRBV3-1/TRBV3-2; clone size: NA; J gene: TRBJ2-7; CDR3 protein: CASSQALGLAGDEQYF; CDR3 DNA: TGTGCCAGCAGCCAAGCTCTGGGACTAGCGGGGGACGAGCAGTACTTC
D gene: NA; V gene: TRBV4-2; clone size: NA; J gene: TRBJ2-3; CDR3 protein: CASSLNPRPSSTDTQYF; CDR3 DNA: TGTGCCAGCAGCCTAAATCCACGGCCATCTAGCACAGATACGCAGTATTTT
D gene: NA; V gene: TRBV19; clone size: NA; J gene: TRBJ1-1; CDR3 protein: CASSSPRGTEAFF; CDR3 DNA: TGTGCCAGTAGTAGCCCCCGAGGGACTGAAGCTTTCTTT
D gene: NA; V gene: TRBV6-2/TRBV6-3; clone size: once; J gene: TRBJ2-1; CDR3 protein: CASSSTMNREGEQFF; CDR3 DNA: TGTGCCAGCAGTTCCACTATGAATAGAGAAGGTGAGCAGTTCTTC
D gene: NA; V gene: TRBV5-7; clone size: few; J gene: TRBJ2-7; CDR3 protein: CASSCWLWDSISYEQYF; CDR3 DNA: TGTGCCAGCAGCTGCTGGTTGTGGGACTCTATCTCCTACGAGCAGTACTTC
D gene: NA; V gene: TRBV4-3; clone size: NA; J gene: TRBJ2-3; CDR3 protein: CASSPQEGGWTDTQYF; CDR3 DNA: TGCGCCAGCAGCCCCCAGGAGGGAGGATGGACAGATACGCAGTATTTT
D gene: TRBD1; V gene: TRBV5-1; clone size: NA; J gene: TRBJ2-7; CDR3 protein: CASSVTGTGSYEQYF; CDR3 DNA: TGCGCCAGCAGCGTTACCGGGACAGGGAGCTACGAGCAGTACTTC
D gene: NA; V gene: TRBV7-3; clone size: NA; J gene: TRBJ2-3; CDR3 protein: CASSLWAGTDTQYF; CDR3 DNA: TGTGCCAGCAGCTTATGGGCAGGCACAGATACGCAGTATTTT
D gene: NA; V gene: TRBV5-6; clone size: NA; J gene: TRBJ1-4; CDR3 protein: CASSLGRVPEKLFF; CDR3 DNA: TGTGCCAGCAGCTTGGGCAGGGTACCTGAAAAACTGTTTTTT
D gene: NA; V gene: TRBV6-5; clone size: few; J gene: TRBJ1-5; CDR3 protein: CASSHRGGADQPQHF; CDR3 DNA: TGTGCCAGCAGCCACCGTGGGGGCGCGGATCAGCCCCAGCATTTT
D gene: NA; V gene: TRBV7-8; clone size: NA; J gene: TRBJ2-3; CDR3 protein: CASSEGQLFTTDTQYF; CDR3 DNA: TGTGCCAGCAGCGAAGGACAGCTCTTCACAACAGATACGCAGTATTTT
D gene: TRBD1; V gene: TRBV3-1/TRBV3-2; clone size: few; J gene: TRBJ1-5; CDR3 protein: CASSPQGVLQPQHF; CDR3 DNA: TGTGCCAGCAGCCCCCAGGGGGTTCTTCAGCCCCAGCATTTT
D gene: NA; V gene: TRBV7-2; clone size: once; J gene: TRBJ2-5; CDR3 protein: CASRKTTQETQYF; CDR3 DNA: TGTGCCAGCAGGAAGACAACTCAAGAGACCCAGTACTTC